The T cell receptor (beta chain) under discussion was sequenced for a study of cytomegalovirus exposure and HLA in healthy donors. Study results and limitations: Reportedly, diagnosis of cytomegalovirus status by the classifier showed high specificity and sensitivity. A later analysis linked 15,000 to 20,000 TCR beta sequences to HLA alleles at 0.05 false discovery rate.

As to this clone: Its antigen is unknown.

Primers for the PCR totalled 60 Vbeta and 13 Jbeta. Produced via immunoSEQ multiplex PCR; TCRdb's table is partial and in-frame only. The sample comprises 100,000 to 150,000 clones, 80% of which are singletons, and 7% to 9.5% rests with the top ten. V was pared by 2 bases and J by 4 bases, with 2 bases of the junction left unmatched. The CDR3 runs to 13 residues. Per the germline V gene, CDR1 is GTSNPN and CDR2 is SVGIG (reference sequence). J is TRBJ1-2 and V is TRBV30; 9 bases align to TRBD1. The TCR was taken from a man aged 25 to 40 in good health and CMV-seropositive. The source material was PBMCs. CDR3 residues: CAWSTGGGYGYTF. CDR3 nucleotides: TGTGCCTGGAGTACAGGGGGCGGCTATGGCTACACCTTC.